Presented here are 26 T cell receptor beta chains from one specimen sequenced in a study of graft-versus-host responses after intestinal transplantation. Sequenced by immunoSEQ multiplex PCR; TCRdb stores in-frame clones only, minus some. The data hold roughly 40,000 clones, with about 90% observed a single time. This specimen consisted of PBMCs, obtained 314 days after intestinal transplant. All receptors come from a human patient who received an intestinal transplant, so some T cells may come from the graft donor.

V gene TRBV7-6 combines with J gene TRBJ2-5; D may be TRBD2 (7 bases). The length of the CDR3 is 17 residues. Trimming shortened V by 3 bases and J by 1 base, and 18 bases separated the two germline ends. Germline assignment: CDR1 SGHVS and CDR2 FNYEAQ. The CDR3 DNA is TGTGCCAGCAGCTTCATAGGGGGGGACAATCTCCAAGAGACCCAGTACTTC. This gives the protein CASSFIGGDNLQETQYF. The full variable domain, completed using reference TRBV7-6 and TRBJ2-5, is GAGVSQSPRYKVTKRGQDVALRCDPISGHVSLYWYRQALGQGPEFLTYFNYEAQQDKSGLPNDRFSAERPEGSISTLTIQRTEQRDSAMYRCASSFIGGDNLQETQYFGPGTRLLVL.

Remarks on this clone: The sample carries other DNA sequences with the same CDR3. The chain joins TRBV18 to TRBJ2-5; D gene uncertain. With 5 bases removed from V and 5 bases from J, the gap between germline ends came to 3 bases. The CDR3 consists of 10 residues. The V gene's germline CDR1 is KGHSH and CDR2 LQKENI. The CDR3 sequence is CASSGETQYF. DNA for the CDR3: TGTGCCAGCTCAGGGGAGACCCAGTACTTC.

This clone was seen a single time. The chain recombines TRBV5-1 with TRBJ2-7; 9 bases match TRBD1. The V gene end was trimmed by 7 bases and the J gene end by 5 bases; junction bases not matched to a gene: 10. CDR3 length: 14 amino acids. Germline V gene sequence: CDR1 SGHRS, CDR2 YFSETQ. The CDR3: CASVLTGGMDEQYF. The CDR3 nucleotides are TGCGCCAGCGTTCTAACAGGGGGCATGGACGAGCAGTACTTC.

The chain employs TRBV5-6 and TRBJ2-5; 12 bases are a match to TRBD2. The DNA end favors TRBJ2-7, so the J call may be wrong. The CDR3 extends over 15 amino acids. The germline V gene encodes CDR1 SGHDT and CDR2 YYEEEE. CDR3 coding DNA: TGTGCCAGCAGCGGCCGACTAGCGGGGGAATACGAGCAGTACTTC. As protein: CASSGRLAGEYEQYF.

The chain recombines TRBV7-8 with TRBJ2-1; D ambiguous. In germline, CDR1 is SGHVS, CDR2 FQNEAQ. The CDR3 is made up of 11 amino acids. V lost 1 base to trimming and J lost 9 bases, with 4 bases between them. CDR3 bases: TGTGCCAGCAGCTTAGAGGGTGAGCAGTTCTTC. Its translation is CASSLEGEQFF.

CDR3 sequence (DNA): TGTGCCAGCAGCTTGGACACTGGAAACACCATATATTTT. Residues: CASSLDTGNTIYF. This chain joins TRBV5-4 and TRBJ1-3; D is undetermined. The CDR3 is 13 residues long. Germline CDR1 and CDR2: SGHNT and YYREEE (reference sequence). V lost 0 bases, J lost 2 bases, and 3 bases lay in between.

The chain links TRBV2 to TRBJ1-2, with 7 bases aligning to TRBD1. This CDR3 is built from 13 residues. Germline V CDR1 and CDR2: SNHLY, FYNNEI. V shed 6 bases and J 6 bases; nucleotides not matched to a gene: 7. The CDR3 DNA follows: TGTGCCAGCAGCGACAGGGTCCTTGATGGCTACACCTTC. This gives the protein CASSDRVLDGYTF.

V is TRBV5-1 and J is TRBJ2-7; 10 bases are a match to TRBD2. This CDR3 region has 15 residues. Per germline, CDR1 SGHRS and CDR2 YFSETQ. The J segment lost 3 bases and the V segment lost 0 bases, leaving 3 bases of the junction unmatched. Written as DNA, the CDR3 is TGCGCCAGCAGCTTGGGAACTAGCGGGGTCTACGAGCAGTACTTC. Protein product: CASSLGTSGVYEQYF.

In this sample, this clone turned up once. The CDR3 DNA reads TGCGCCAGCAGCTTGACAGCGAACACTGAAGCTTTCTTT. This gives the protein CASSLTANTEAFF. V is TRBV5-1 and J is TRBJ1-1; no reliable D call. The germline V and J ends were trimmed by 1 base and 1 base, with 5 bases remaining between them. This CDR3 has 13 amino acids. Looked up from germline, CDR1 is SGHRS and CDR2 is YFSETQ.

CDR3 loop: CASSSPGTALEKLFF. For the CDR3, the DNA is TGTGCCAGCAGTAGCCCCGGGACAGCCCTTGAAAAACTGTTTTTT. The chain employs TRBV6-6 and TRBJ1-4; 7 nucleotides line up with TRBD1. The CDR3 is 15 amino acids. Looked up from germline, CDR1 is MNHNY and CDR2 is SVGAGI (reference sequence). V dropped 5 bases and J dropped 7; count of bases not matched to a gene: 10.

The chain joins TRBV6-5 to TRBJ1-1; 7 positions agree with TRBD1. The CDR3 spans 14 residues. Germline trimming cut 10 bases from V and 2 bases from J; bases unmatched to any gene: 10. From germline, CDR1 is MNHEY and CDR2 SVGAGI. DNA for the CDR3: TGTGCCACCAGGGAGGGAGGGGGCAACACTGAAGCTTTCTTT. Its translation is CATREGGGNTEAFF.

This clone was seen once. V is TRBV5-1 and J is TRBJ1-2; 9 nucleotides agree with TRBD1. With V trimmed by 5 bases and J by 6 bases, 11 bases remained unmatched. The CDR3 runs 15 residues. Germline values: CDR1 SGHRS, CDR2 YFSETQ. The chain's CDR3 is CASSGGAGTGNGYTF. CDR3 nucleotides: TGCGCCAGCAGTGGGGGAGCCGGGACAGGGAATGGCTACACCTTC.

This clone was detected a few times. J is TRBJ1-2 and V is TRBV6-5; D is uncertain. The V end lost 4 bases, the J end lost 0 bases, and 0 bases lay between the germline ends. This CDR3 region has 11 residues. Germline CDR1 MNHEY, CDR2 SVGAGI. The CDR3 here is CASSSNYGYTF. In nucleotides, the CDR3 is TGTGCCAGCAGTTCTAACTATGGCTACACCTTC.

J is TRBJ2-7 and V is TRBV4-1; 7 bases line up with TRBD2. Germline-derived CDR1 and CDR2 are MGHRA and YSYEKL. V lost 6 bases to trimming and J lost 2 bases; unmatched junction nucleotides: 4. The CDR3 sequence is 13 residues long. CDR3 in DNA: TGCGCCAGCAGTCGGGGAGGGACCTACGAGCAGTACTTC. This sequence encodes CASSRGGTYEQYF.

In this sample, this clone turned up a few times. The chain has TRBV7-2 and TRBJ2-7; maybe TRBD2 (7 bases). The CDR3 has 15 amino acids. Germline CDR1 SGHTA, CDR2 FQGNSA. The germline V and J ends were trimmed by 5 bases and 0 bases, with 14 bases remaining between them. The CDR3 here is CASSRGEGGSYEQYF. In nucleotides, the CDR3 is TGTGCCAGCAGCCGCGGGGAGGGGGGCTCCTACGAGCAGTACTTC.

The chain uses TRBV7-2 and TRBJ2-7; 11 bases agree with TRBD2. Germline V gene data show CDR1 as SGHTA and CDR2 as FQGNSA. With 5 bases clipped from V and 3 bases from J, the junction kept 6 bases outside the gene matches. The CDR3 runs 15 residues. This CDR3 is CASSRRTSGYYEQYF. CDR3 in DNA: TGTGCCAGCAGCAGACGGACTAGCGGGTACTACGAGCAGTACTTC.

The chain links TRBV9 to TRBJ2-7, with D maybe TRBD1 (6 bases). CDR1 is SGDLS and CDR2 is YYNGEE in the germline V gene. V was pared by 3 bases and J by 6 bases, with 19 bases between. The CDR3 contains 15 residues. For the CDR3, the DNA is TGTGCCAGCAGCGCGGAGAGAGGGGGATTGGGCGAGCAGTACTTC. Protein product: CASSAERGGLGEQYF.

The chain carries TRBV6-1 and TRBJ1-4, with D tentatively TRBD1 (6 bases). Germline-derived CDR1 and CDR2 are MNHNS and SASEGT. V dropped 3 bases and J dropped 6 bases, with 23 bases sitting between them. The CDR3 extends over 18 amino acids. The DNA of the CDR3 is TGTGCCAGCAGTGAGTGGGAATTCGGACAGCCCGAGGATGAAAAACTGTTTTTT. Its protein product is CASSEWEFGQPEDEKLFF.

Judged by abundance, this clone is medium-sized (0.01 to 0.1%). Distinct nucleotide sequences in the sample also encode this CDR3. This chain joins TRBV6-1 and TRBJ1-2; D remains ambiguous. Germline V gene sequence: CDR1 MNHNS, CDR2 SASEGT. This CDR3 comprises 13 residues. Between the trimmed V and J ends, which lost 2 bases and 2 bases, there was a span of 6 bases. In DNA form, the CDR3 reads TGTGCCAGCAGTGAATCGGGGAACTATGGCTACACCTTC. It is translated as CASSESGNYGYTF.

The gene calls are TRBV6-1 and TRBJ2-7, with D tentatively TRBD1 (5 bases). The germline V and J ends were trimmed by 8 bases and 4 bases, with 18 bases remaining between them. Germline V gene sequence: CDR1 MNHNS, CDR2 SASEGT. This CDR3 contains 14 residues. The CDR3 loop reads CASFSRQGDYEQYF. CDR3 in DNA: TGTGCCAGCTTTTCAAGGCAGGGCGATTACGAGCAGTACTTC.

V is TRBV5-1 and J is TRBJ1-3, with D possibly being TRBD1 (6 bases). The V gene's germline CDR1 is SGHRS and CDR2 YFSETQ. Deletions cut 0 bases from V and 0 bases from J, with 10 bases between. The CDR3 spans 16 residues. The CDR3 region is CASSLGQAASGNTIYF. For the CDR3, the DNA is TGCGCCAGCAGCTTGGGACAGGCGGCCTCTGGAAACACCATATATTTT.

This chain connects TRBV5-1 to TRBJ2-7; 7 nucleotides align to TRBD1. CDR1 is SGHRS, CDR2 YFSETQ, per germline. Trimming at V came to 4 bases and at J to 3 bases, leaving 7 bases not matched to a gene. This CDR3 contains 14 residues. CDR3 nucleotide sequence: TGCGCCAGCAGCGACCCTGGACAGGTCTACGAGCAGTACTTC. Translating it yields CASSDPGQVYEQYF.

The CDR3 region is CASRRTGGGETQYF. CDR3 sequence (DNA): TGTGCCAGCAGAAGGACAGGGGGGGGAGAGACCCAGTACTTC. This chain connects TRBV6-6 to TRBJ2-5, with 10 bases matching TRBD1. The CDR3 covers 14 residues. CDR1 is MNHNY, CDR2 SVGAGI, per germline (reference sequence). V was clipped by 6 bases and J by 4 bases; unmatched bases: 5.

The genes are TRBV6-1 and TRBJ1-5, with D maybe TRBD1 (5 bases). Trimming removed 4 bases from V and 5 bases from J, with 9 bases in between. Germline CDR1 and CDR2: MNHNS and SASEGT. The CDR3 covers 13 residues. The CDR3 DNA reads as TGTGCCAGCAGTGGACAGCCCGATCAGCCCCAGCATTTT. This sequence encodes CASSGQPDQPQHF.

The rearrangement joins TRBV13 to TRBJ2-7; the match to TRBD1 covers 7 bases. This CDR3 is built from 15 residues. Per the germline V gene, CDR1 is PRHDT and CDR2 is FYEKMQ (reference sequence). V shed 5 bases, J shed 6 bases, and the junction held 13 bases outside the gene matches. The CDR3 spells CASSADRTGLGEQYF. CDR3 sequence (DNA): TGTGCCAGCAGCGCCGATCGGACAGGTCTCGGCGAGCAGTACTTC.

Concerning this clone: At one end, the junction sequence differs from germline, possibly due to a read error. Other nucleotide sequences from this sample produce the same CDR3. The gene calls are TRBV9 and TRBJ1-6, with 8 bases matching TRBD1. Germline CDR1 is SGDLS and CDR2 is YYNGEE. The CDR3 extends over 15 amino acids. CDR3 sequence: CASSPWDRYNSPLHF. The CDR3 coding sequence is TGCGCCAGCAGCCCCTGGGACAGGTATAATTCGCCCCTCCACTTT.